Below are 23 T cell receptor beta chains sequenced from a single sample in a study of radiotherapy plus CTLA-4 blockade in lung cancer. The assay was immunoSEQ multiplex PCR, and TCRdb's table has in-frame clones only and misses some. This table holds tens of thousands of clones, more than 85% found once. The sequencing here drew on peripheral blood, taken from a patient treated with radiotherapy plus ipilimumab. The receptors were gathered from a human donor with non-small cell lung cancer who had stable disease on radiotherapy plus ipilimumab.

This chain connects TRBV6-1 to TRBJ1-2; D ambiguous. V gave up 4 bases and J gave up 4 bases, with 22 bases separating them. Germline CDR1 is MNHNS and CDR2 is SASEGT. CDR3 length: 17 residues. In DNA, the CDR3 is TGTGCCAGCAGTGCAGGCCAGAAATGTAGAAAGACCTATGGCTACACCTTC. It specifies CASSAGQKCRKTYGYTF.

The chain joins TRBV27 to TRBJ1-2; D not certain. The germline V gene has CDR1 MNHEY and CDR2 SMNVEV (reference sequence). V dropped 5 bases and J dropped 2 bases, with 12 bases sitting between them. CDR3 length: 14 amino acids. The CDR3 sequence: CASSTLGGNYGYTF. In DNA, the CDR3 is TGTGCCAGCAGTACTCTGGGTGGCAACTATGGCTACACCTTC.

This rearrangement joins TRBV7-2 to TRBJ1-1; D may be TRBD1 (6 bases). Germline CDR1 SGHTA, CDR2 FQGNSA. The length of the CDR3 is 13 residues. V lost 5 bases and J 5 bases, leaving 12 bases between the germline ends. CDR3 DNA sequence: TGTGCCAGCAGCATACACAGGGATACTGAAGCTTTCTTT. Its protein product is CASSIHRDTEAFF.

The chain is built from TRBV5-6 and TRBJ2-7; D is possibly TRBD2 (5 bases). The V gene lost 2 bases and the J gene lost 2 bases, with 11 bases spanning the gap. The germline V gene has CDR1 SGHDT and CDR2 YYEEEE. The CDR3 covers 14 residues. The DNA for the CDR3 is TGTGCCAGCAGCTTTGTCGACGGGACCTACGAGCAGTACTTC. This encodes CASSFVDGTYEQYF.

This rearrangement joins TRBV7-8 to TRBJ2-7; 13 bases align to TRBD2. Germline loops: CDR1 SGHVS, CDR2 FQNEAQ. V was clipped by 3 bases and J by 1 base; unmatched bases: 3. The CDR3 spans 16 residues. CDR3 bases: TGTGCCAGCAGCTTCCGGACTAGCGGGAGATCCTACGAGCAGTACTTC. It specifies CASSFRTSGRSYEQYF.

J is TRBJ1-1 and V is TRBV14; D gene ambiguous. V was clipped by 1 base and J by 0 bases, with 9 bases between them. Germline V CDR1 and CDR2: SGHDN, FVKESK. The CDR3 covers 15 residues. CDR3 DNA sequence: TGTGCCAGCAGCCAAGGGCGGCACCTGAACACTGAAGCTTTCTTT. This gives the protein CASSQGRHLNTEAFF. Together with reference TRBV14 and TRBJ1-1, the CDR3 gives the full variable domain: EAGVTQFPSHSVIEKGQTVTLRCDPISGHDNLYWYRRVMGKEIKFLLHFVKESKQDESGMPNNRFLAERTGGTYSTLKVQPAELEDSGVYFCASSQGRHLNTEAFFGQGTRLTVV.

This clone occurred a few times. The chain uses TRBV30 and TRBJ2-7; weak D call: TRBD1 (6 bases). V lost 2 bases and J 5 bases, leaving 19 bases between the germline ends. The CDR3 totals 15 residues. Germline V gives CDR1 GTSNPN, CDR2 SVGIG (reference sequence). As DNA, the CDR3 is TGTGCCTGGAGTCCCTCGAGGGGGTGGGATAACGAGCAGTACTTC. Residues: CAWSPSRGWDNEQYF.

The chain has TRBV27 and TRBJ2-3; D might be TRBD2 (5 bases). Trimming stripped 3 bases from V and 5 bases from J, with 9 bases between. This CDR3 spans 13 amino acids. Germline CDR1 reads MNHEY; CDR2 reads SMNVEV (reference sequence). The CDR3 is CASSFREGDTQYF. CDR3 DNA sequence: TGTGCCAGCAGTTTCAGAGAGGGAGATACGCAGTATTTT.

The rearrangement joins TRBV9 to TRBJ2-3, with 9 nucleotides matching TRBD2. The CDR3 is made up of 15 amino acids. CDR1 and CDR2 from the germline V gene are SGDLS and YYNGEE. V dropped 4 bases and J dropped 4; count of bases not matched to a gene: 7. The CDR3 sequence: CASSFGLASADTQYF. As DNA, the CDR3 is TGTGCCAGCAGCTTCGGACTAGCGAGCGCAGATACGCAGTATTTT. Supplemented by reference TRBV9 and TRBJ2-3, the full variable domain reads DSGVTQTPKHLITATGQRVTLRCSPRSGDLSVYWYQQSLDQGLQFLIQYYNGEERAKGNILERFSAQQFPDLHSELNLSSLELGDSALYFCASSFGLASADTQYFGPGTRLTVL.

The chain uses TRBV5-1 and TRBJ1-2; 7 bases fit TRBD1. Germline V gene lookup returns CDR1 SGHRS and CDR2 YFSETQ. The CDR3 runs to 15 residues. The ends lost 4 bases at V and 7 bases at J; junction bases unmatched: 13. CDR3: CASSELITGVGGYTF. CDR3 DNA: TGCGCCAGCAGCGAACTCATTACAGGGGTTGGTGGCTACACCTTC.

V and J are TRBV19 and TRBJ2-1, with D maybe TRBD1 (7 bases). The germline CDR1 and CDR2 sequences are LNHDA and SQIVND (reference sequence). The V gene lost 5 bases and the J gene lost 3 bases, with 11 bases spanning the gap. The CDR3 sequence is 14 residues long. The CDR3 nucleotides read TGTGCCAGTAGTTGGCAGGGGGGCTACAATGAGCAGTTCTTC. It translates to CASSWQGGYNEQFF.

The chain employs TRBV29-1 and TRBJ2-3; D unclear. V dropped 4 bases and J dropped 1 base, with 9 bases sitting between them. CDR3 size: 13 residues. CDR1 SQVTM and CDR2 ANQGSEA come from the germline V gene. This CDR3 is CSVVGLGTDTQYF. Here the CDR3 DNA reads TGCAGCGTTGTTGGCCTTGGCACAGATACGCAGTATTTT.

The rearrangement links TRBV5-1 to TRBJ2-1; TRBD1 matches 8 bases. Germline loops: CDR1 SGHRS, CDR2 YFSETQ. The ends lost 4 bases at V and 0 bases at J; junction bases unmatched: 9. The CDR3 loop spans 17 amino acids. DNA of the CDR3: TGCGCCAGCAGCCCGACAGGGGACCGGAGCTCCTACAATGAGCAGTTCTTC. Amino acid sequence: CASSPTGDRSSYNEQFF. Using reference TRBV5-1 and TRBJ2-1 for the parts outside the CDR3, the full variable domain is KAGVTQTPRYLIKTRGQQVTLSCSPISGHRSVSWYQQTPGQGLQFLFEYFSETQRNKGNFPGRFSGRQFSNSRSEMNVSTLELGDSALYLCASSPTGDRSSYNEQFFGPGTRLTVL.

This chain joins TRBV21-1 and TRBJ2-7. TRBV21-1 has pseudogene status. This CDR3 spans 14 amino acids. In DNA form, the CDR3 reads TGTGCCAGCAGCAAAGACGGGACCTGCTACGAGCAGTACTTC. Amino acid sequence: CASSKDGTCYEQYF.

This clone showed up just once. The CDR3 is CASSYDAEAFF. CDR3 coding DNA: TGTGCCAGCAGTTACGACGCTGAAGCTTTCTTT. The chain carries TRBV6-6 and TRBJ1-1; D unresolved. V was clipped by 2 bases and J by 6 bases, with 4 bases between them. The germline V gene encodes CDR1 MNHNY and CDR2 SVGAGI (reference sequence). This CDR3 spans 11 amino acids.

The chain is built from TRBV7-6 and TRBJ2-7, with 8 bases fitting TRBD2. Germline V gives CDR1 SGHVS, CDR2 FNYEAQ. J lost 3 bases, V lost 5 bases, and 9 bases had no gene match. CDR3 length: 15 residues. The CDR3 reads CASSARLASYYEQYF. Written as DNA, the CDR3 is TGTGCCAGCAGCGCAAGACTAGCGAGTTACTACGAGCAGTACTTC. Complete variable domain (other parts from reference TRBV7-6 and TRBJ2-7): GAGVSQSPRYKVTKRGQDVALRCDPISGHVSLYWYRQALGQGPEFLTYFNYEAQQDKSGLPNDRFSAERPEGSISTLTIQRTEQRDSAMYRCASSARLASYYEQYFGPGTRLTVT.

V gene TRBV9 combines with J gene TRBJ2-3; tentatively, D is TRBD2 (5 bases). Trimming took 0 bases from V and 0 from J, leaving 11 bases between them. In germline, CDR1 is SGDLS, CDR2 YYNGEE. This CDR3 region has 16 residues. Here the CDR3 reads CASSVAVGASTDTQYF. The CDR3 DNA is TGTGCCAGCAGCGTAGCGGTGGGAGCGAGCACAGATACGCAGTATTTT.

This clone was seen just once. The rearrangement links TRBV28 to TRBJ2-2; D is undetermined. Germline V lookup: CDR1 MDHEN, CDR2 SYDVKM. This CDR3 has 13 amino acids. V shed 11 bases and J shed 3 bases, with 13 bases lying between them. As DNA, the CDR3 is TGTGCCGGCCAACCCTTGGACACCGGGGAGCTGTTTTTT. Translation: CAGQPLDTGELFF.

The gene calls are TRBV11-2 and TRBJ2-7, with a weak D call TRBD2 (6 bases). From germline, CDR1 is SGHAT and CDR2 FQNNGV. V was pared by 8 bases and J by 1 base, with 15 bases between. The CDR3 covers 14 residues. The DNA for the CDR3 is TGTGCCAGCTCACCTATGGGGGGATCCTACGAGCAGTACTTC. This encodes CASSPMGGSYEQYF.

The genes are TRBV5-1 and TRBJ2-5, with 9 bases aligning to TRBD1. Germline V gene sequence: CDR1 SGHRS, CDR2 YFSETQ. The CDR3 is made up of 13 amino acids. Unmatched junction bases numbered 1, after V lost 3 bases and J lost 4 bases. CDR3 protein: CASSSTGGETQYF. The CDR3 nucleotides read TGCGCCAGCAGCTCGACAGGGGGAGAGACCCAGTACTTC.

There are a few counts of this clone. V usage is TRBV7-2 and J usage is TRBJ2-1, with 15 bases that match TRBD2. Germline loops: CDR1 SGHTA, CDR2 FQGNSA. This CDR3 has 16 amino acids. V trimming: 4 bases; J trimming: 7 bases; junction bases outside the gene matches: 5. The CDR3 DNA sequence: TGTGCCAGCAGCTGGAGGACTAGCGGGGGGGCGAATGAGCAGTTCTTC. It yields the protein CASSWRTSGGANEQFF. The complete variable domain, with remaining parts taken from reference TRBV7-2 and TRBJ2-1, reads GAGVSQSPSNKVTEKGKDVELRCDPISGHTALYWYRQSLGQGLEFLIYFQGNSAPDKSGLPSDRFSAERTGGSVSTLTIQRTQQEDSAVYLCASSWRTSGGANEQFFGPGTRLTVL.

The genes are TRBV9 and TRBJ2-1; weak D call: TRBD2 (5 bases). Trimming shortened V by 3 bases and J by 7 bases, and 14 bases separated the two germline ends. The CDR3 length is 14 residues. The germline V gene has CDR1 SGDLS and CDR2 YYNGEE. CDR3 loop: CASSARLPGNEQFF. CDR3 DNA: TGTGCCAGCAGCGCGCGGCTCCCGGGGAATGAGCAGTTCTTC.

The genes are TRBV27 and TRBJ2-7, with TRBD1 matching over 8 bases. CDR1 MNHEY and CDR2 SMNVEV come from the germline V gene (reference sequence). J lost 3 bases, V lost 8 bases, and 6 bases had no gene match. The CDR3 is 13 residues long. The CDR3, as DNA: TGTGCCAGCCAAGGACAGGGCCTCTACGAGCAGTACTTC. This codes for CASQGQGLYEQYF.